Below are 16 T cell receptor beta chains sequenced from a single sample in a study of blood T cell repertoires in COVID-19. Method: immunoSEQ multiplex PCR; TCRdb's copy keeps in-frame clones and lacks some. The sample holds 55,000 to 70,000 clones, 70% to 90% seen once. Specimen: peripheral blood. Every receptor here comes from a man aged 70-80 years with acute or convalescent COVID-19.

The chain couples TRBV3-1 (or the pseudogene TRBV3-2) to TRBJ2-7; a possible D gene is TRBD1 (5 bases). The CDR3 contains 14 residues. Germline V gene data show CDR1 as LGHDT and CDR2 as YNNKEL (reference sequence). V lost 5 bases and J 3 bases, leaving 14 bases between the germline ends. CDR3 region: CASSSGLDSYEQYF. For the CDR3, the DNA is TGTGCCAGCAGCTCAGGGTTAGACAGCTACGAGCAGTACTTC.

The CDR3 reads CASSLTSHEQYF. CDR3 DNA: TGTGCCAGCAGCCTGACTAGCCACGAGCAGTACTTC. V is TRBV3-1 (or the pseudogene TRBV3-2) and J is TRBJ2-7; 7 bases line up with TRBD2. With V trimmed by 4 bases and J by 5 bases, 2 bases remained unmatched. Germline CDR1 is LGHDT and CDR2 is YNNKEL (reference sequence). CDR3 length equals 12 residues.

The CDR3 nucleotides read TGTGCCAGCAGTTACGATGGGACAGCCTATGGCTACACCTTC. Its translation is CASSYDGTAYGYTF. This rearrangement joins TRBV6-5 to TRBJ1-2; 7 nucleotides align to TRBD1. The germline gives CDR1 MNHEY, CDR2 SVGAGI. The CDR3 has 14 amino acids. Losses at the gene ends were 2 bases for V and 4 bases for J; bases not matched to a gene: 4.

In its sample, this clone was seen a few times. The V call is TRBV7-9, the J call TRBJ1-3; 9 bases line up with TRBD1. V was clipped by 5 bases and J by 8 bases; unmatched bases: 7. Germline V gene lookup returns CDR1 SEHNR and CDR2 FQNEAQ (reference sequence). This CDR3 is built from 14 residues. The CDR3 spells CASSQTGGYDTIYF. The DNA for the CDR3 is TGTGCCAGCAGCCAAACAGGGGGCTATGACACCATATATTTT.

The chain joins TRBV14 to TRBJ2-5, with D perhaps matching TRBD2 (6 bases). Germline V gene data show CDR1 as SGHDN and CDR2 as FVKESK. Trimming left V 1 base short and J 4 bases short, with 13 bases between. CDR3 size: 15 residues. CDR3 loop: CASSQGRAPRETQYF. For the CDR3, the DNA is TGTGCCAGCAGCCAAGGGAGGGCCCCCCGAGAGACCCAGTACTTC.

J is TRBJ2-5 and V is TRBV5-8, with D uncertain. Per the germline V gene, CDR1 is SGHTS and CDR2 is YDEGEE. The ends were cut back, 4 bases at V and 5 bases at J, with 9 bases in the middle. The CDR3 runs to 12 residues. This CDR3 is CASSPARETQYF. CDR3 bases: TGTGCCAGCAGCCCTGCACGGGAGACCCAGTACTTC.

The chain uses TRBV2 and TRBJ1-2; no clear D gene. Germline V lookup: CDR1 SNHLY, CDR2 FYNNEI. V was trimmed by 0 bases and J by 7 bases, leaving 9 bases between them. The length of the CDR3 is 13 residues. CDR3 nucleotides: TGTGCCAGCAGTGAAGCGTTAGTTCCTGGCTACACCTTC. It is translated as CASSEALVPGYTF.

V gene TRBV7-2 combines with J gene TRBJ2-1, with TRBD2 identical over 11 bases. The ends lost 8 bases at V and 1 base at J; junction bases unmatched: 4. The CDR3 contains 15 residues. Germline loops: CDR1 SGHTA, CDR2 FQGNSA. CDR3 coding DNA: TGTGCCAGCGGGGCTAGCGGGGGGTCCTACAATGAGCAGTTCTTC. It translates to CASGASGGSYNEQFF.

This chain connects TRBV5-5 to TRBJ2-7, with 10 bases matching TRBD2. This CDR3 is built from 15 residues. Germline V gene data show CDR1 as SGHKS and CDR2 as YYEKEE (reference sequence). The junction had 4 bases not matched to a gene; V was cut back by 4 bases and J by 0 bases. The CDR3 region is CASSITSGDSYEQYF. The CDR3 DNA follows: TGTGCCAGCAGCATTACTAGCGGGGACTCCTACGAGCAGTACTTC. Combining the CDR3 with reference TRBV5-5 and TRBJ2-7 gives the whole variable domain DAGVTQSPTHLIKTRGQQVTLRCSPISGHKSVSWYQQVLGQGPQFIFQYYEKEERGRGNFPDRFSARQFPNYSSELNVNALLLGDSALYLCASSITSGDSYEQYFGPGTRLTVT.

The gene calls are TRBV6-5 and TRBJ2-7, with 8 bases lining up with TRBD1. Trimming removed 4 bases from V and 6 bases from J; junction bases left unmatched: 11. The CDR3 length is 15 residues. In germline, CDR1 is MNHEY, CDR2 SVGAGI. The CDR3 coding sequence is TGTGCCAGCAGTTCATCCGGGACAGGCGGAAGCGAGCAGTACTTC. Residues: CASSSSGTGGSEQYF.

The chain joins TRBV5-4 to TRBJ2-3; a weak D match, TRBD2 (5 bases). V lost 0 bases, J lost 10 bases, and 12 bases lay in between. CDR3 size: 13 residues. Germline values: CDR1 SGHNT, CDR2 YYREEE (reference sequence). CDR3 sequence reads: CASSLAPQLAQYF. The CDR3 bases are TGTGCCAGCAGCTTGGCTCCCCAACTAGCGCAGTATTTT.

This CDR3 is CSVPNQGAGHKLYNEQFF. In DNA form, the CDR3 reads TGCAGCGTTCCGAACCAGGGGGCCGGACACAAGCTCTACAATGAGCAGTTCTTC. The chain is built from TRBV29-1 and TRBJ2-1, with TRBD1 identical over 8 bases. After removal of 5 bases from V and 3 bases from J, the junction contained 18 bases not matched to a gene. CDR3 size: 18 residues. From germline, CDR1 is SQVTM and CDR2 ANQGSEA.

This sequence joins TRBV5-8 and TRBJ2-4; TRBD2 aligns across 8 bases. The ends lost 4 bases at V and 8 bases at J; junction bases unmatched: 8. The CDR3 has 14 residues. The germline V gene encodes CDR1 SGHTS and CDR2 YDEGEE. The CDR3 DNA reads TGTGCCAGCAGCCTGGACCCGGGGGGGTACATTCAGTACTTC. Protein: CASSLDPGGYIQYF.

The chain joins TRBV6-1 to TRBJ2-4; 7 bases map to TRBD1. The CDR3 loop spans 14 amino acids. CDR1 is MNHNS and CDR2 is SASEGT in the germline V gene. V lost 3 bases and J lost 7; bases outside the gene matches: 6. CDR3 DNA sequence: TGTGCCAGCAGTGATGAGGGGGCCGGGAACATTCAGTACTTC. This codes for CASSDEGAGNIQYF.

Notes on this clone: Other DNA sequences in this specimen translate into the identical CDR3. This chain joins TRBV27 and TRBJ2-1; 9 bases fit TRBD1. V shed 6 bases and J 0 bases; nucleotides not matched to a gene: 3. Germline values: CDR1 MNHEY, CDR2 SMNVEV (reference sequence). CDR3 length equals 15 residues. CDR3 nucleotide sequence: TGTGCCAGCAGCTCGGGACAGGGCTCCTACAATGAGCAGTTCTTC. Its translation is CASSSGQGSYNEQFF.

This clone is a singleton in its sample. The V gene is TRBV5-1, the J gene TRBJ2-6, with 11 bases identical to TRBD1. The V and J ends lost 5 bases and 4 bases, in that order; junction bases with no gene match: 8. Looked up from germline, CDR1 is SGHRS and CDR2 is YFSETQ. The CDR3 covers 17 residues. The CDR3 here is CASSSGQGARGANVLTF. DNA for the CDR3: TGCGCCAGCAGTAGCGGACAGGGGGCGCGGGGGGCCAACGTCCTGACTTTC.